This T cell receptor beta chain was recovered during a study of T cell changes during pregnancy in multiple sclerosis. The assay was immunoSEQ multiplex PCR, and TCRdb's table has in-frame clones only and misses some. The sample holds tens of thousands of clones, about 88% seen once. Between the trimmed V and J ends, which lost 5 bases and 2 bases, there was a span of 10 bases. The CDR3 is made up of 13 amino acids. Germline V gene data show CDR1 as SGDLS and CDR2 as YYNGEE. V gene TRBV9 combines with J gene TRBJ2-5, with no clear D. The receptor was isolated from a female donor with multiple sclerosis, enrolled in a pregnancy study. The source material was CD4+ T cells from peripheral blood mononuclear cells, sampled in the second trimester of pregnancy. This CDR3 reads CASSPARQETQYF. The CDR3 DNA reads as TGTGCCAGCAGTCCCGCCAGGCAAGAGACCCAGTACTTC.